Listed below are T cell receptor beta chains from one sample, sequenced in a study of shared clonotypes between healthy human individuals. Clones were read by immunoSEQ multiplex PCR, and TCRdb kept only the in-frame ones, dropping some. The sample carries 2 million to 2.5 million clones, 93% recorded once. The sequenced material came from naive CD8+ T cells from PBMCs. These receptors came from a man between 18 and 35 years old in good health. Some clones in this sample may be carry-over from other donors' samples. Both conserved end residues are part of each CDR3. The D gene is left open where the match is weak. Expanded clones are given a class, and other clones once, few, many or no size at all.

D gene	clone size	V gene	J gene	CDR3 DNA	CDR3 protein
TRBD2	-	TRBV10-3	TRBJ2-7	TGTGCCATCAGTCTAGCGGGGCTCAGTTACGAGCAGTACTTC	CAISLAGLSYEQYF
-	-	TRBV4-3	TRBJ2-3	TGCGCCAGCAGCCAAGGCTTGGCAGATACGCAGTATTTT	CASSQGLADTQYF
-	-	TRBV28	TRBJ2-3	TGTGCCAGCAGTTTAGGAGGCAACACAGATACGCAGTATTTT	CASSLGGNTDTQYF
-	once	TRBV19	TRBJ2-5	TGTGCCAGTAGTATAGTCAAACAGGGACGAGAAGAGACCCAGTACTTC	CASSIVKQGREETQYF
TRBD2	-	TRBV7-9	TRBJ2-7	TGTGCCAGCAGCTCGAGACTAGCGGACTCCCGTGAGCAGTACTTC	CASSSRLADSREQYF
TRBD2	-	TRBV6-5	TRBJ2-4	TGTGCCAGCAGCCCTCCAGGTGGGGGGGAAAACATTCAGTACTTC	CASSPPGGGENIQYF
-	-	TRBV27	TRBJ2-6	TGTGCCAGCAGTTTATATGGCACTGGGGCCAACGTCCTGACTTTC	CASSLYGTGANVLTF
TRBD2	once	TRBV5-1	TRBJ2-5	TGCGCCAGCAGAGGGGTAGCGGGACCTCAAGAGACCCAGTACTTC	CASRGVAGPQETQYF
-	once	TRBV27	TRBJ2-1	TGTGCCAGCAGTTTATTGGGCGGCCTTAATGAGCAGTTCTTC	CASSLLGGLNEQFF
-	-	TRBV5-6	TRBJ2-1	TGTGCCAGCAGCTTAGGGACTCGCTACAATGAGCAGTTCTTC	CASSLGTRYNEQFF